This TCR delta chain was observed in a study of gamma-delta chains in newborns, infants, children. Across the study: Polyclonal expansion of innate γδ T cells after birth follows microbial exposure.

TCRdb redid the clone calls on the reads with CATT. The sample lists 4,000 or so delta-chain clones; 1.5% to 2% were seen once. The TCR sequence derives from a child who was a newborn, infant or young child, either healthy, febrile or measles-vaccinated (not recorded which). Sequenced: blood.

This CDR3 reads CACDVLGDTPWDTRQMFF. For the CDR3, the DNA is TGTGCCTGTGATGTACTGGGGGATACCCCCTGGGACACCCGACAGATGTTTTTC. The chain employs TRDV2 and TRDJ3; TRDD3 matches 12 bases. Per the germline V gene, CDR1 is GEAIGNYY and CDR2 is EKD. This CDR3 contains 18 residues. V dropped 4 bases and J dropped 2; count of bases not matched to a gene: 5.